The 27 T cell receptor beta chains below come from one sample, sequenced in a study of metastatic and nonmetastatic thyroid tumors. Among the patients, none had received any treatment before thyroid surgery. TCRdb re-processed the PCR reads through MiXCR. Of around 34,000 clones listed, around 19% were seen once; the top ten hold about 8%. The sequenced sample consisted of blood. Source of these receptors: a female donor with papillary thyroid cancer or a benign thyroid nodule (not recorded which). Some clones in this sample may be carry-over from other donors' samples.

This clone was seen at least ten times. This rearrangement joins TRBV7-9 to TRBJ1-1; a possible D gene is TRBD1 (5 bases). CDR3 size: 14 residues. Germline V CDR1 and CDR2: SEHNR, FQNEAQ (reference sequence). V lost 5 bases and J 4 bases, leaving 14 bases between the germline ends. The CDR3 loop reads CASSPAGRVTEAFF. The DNA of the CDR3 is TGTGCCAGCAGCCCGGCGGGACGGGTCACTGAAGCTTTCTTT.

The chain recombines TRBV6-2 or TRBV6-3 with TRBJ1-2, with a weak D call TRBD1 (6 bases). Trimming took 7 bases from V and 0 from J, leaving 12 bases between them. CDR1 MNHEY and CDR2 SVGEGT come from the germline V gene. The length of the CDR3 is 14 residues. Here the CDR3 reads CASTRDTSNYGYTF. The CDR3 nucleotides are TGTGCCAGCACCCGGGACACTTCTAACTATGGCTACACCTTC.

This clone was found a few times. The chain links TRBV28 to TRBJ1-2; D gene ambiguous. The germline CDR1 and CDR2 sequences are MDHEN and SYDVKM. The CDR3 has 14 residues. Between the trimmed V and J ends, which lost 7 bases and 3 bases, there was a span of 15 bases. The CDR3 loop is CASTSLGVDYGYTF. The CDR3 DNA follows: TGTGCCAGCACCTCACTTGGGGTAGACTATGGCTACACCTTC.

The table lists this clone with a few counts. This rearrangement joins TRBV11-1 to TRBJ2-3, with 10 bases lining up with TRBD2. The germline gives CDR1 SGHAT, CDR2 FQDESV (reference sequence). The V segment lost 2 bases and the J segment 5 bases; nucleotides outside the gene matches: 4. The CDR3 length is 15 residues. The CDR3 DNA is TGTGCCAGCAGCTTAAACCTAGCGGGAGTAGATACGCAGTATTTT. Translation: CASSLNLAGVDTQYF.

Many counts were recorded for this clone. The CDR3 coding sequence is TGTGCCAGCAGCCCCGGGGACCGCACAGATACGCAGTATTTT. As protein: CASSPGDRTDTQYF. The gene calls are TRBV3-1 and TRBJ2-3; D may match TRBD1 or TRBD2 (5 bases each). Germline V gene data show CDR1 as LGHDT and CDR2 as YNNKEL (reference sequence). The CDR3 loop spans 14 amino acids. Between the trimmed V and J ends, which lost 4 bases and 1 base, there was a span of 9 bases.

In its sample, this clone is medium-sized (0.01 to 0.1%). J is TRBJ2-5 and V is TRBV12-3 or TRBV12-4; 11 bases align to TRBD1. The ends lost 0 bases at V and 5 bases at J; junction bases unmatched: 2. This CDR3 spans 15 amino acids. The CDR3 loop reads CASSLAGTGGETQYF. CDR3 DNA: TGTGCCAGCAGTTTAGCCGGGACAGGGGGGGAGACCCAGTACTTC.

V gene TRBV28 combines with J gene TRBJ2-7, with D tentatively TRBD1 (5 bases). Trimming removed 2 bases at V and 2 bases at J, with 10 bases between. CDR1 and CDR2 (germline): MDHEN, SYDVKM. CDR3 length: 14 residues. The CDR3 loop is CASSLTGAAYEQYF. DNA for the CDR3: TGTGCCAGCAGTTTAACAGGCGCGGCCTACGAGCAGTACTTC.

This clone was seen at least ten times. V usage is TRBV4-2 and J usage is TRBJ2-1, with D uncertain. V was cut by 0 bases and J by 4 bases, with 10 bases left in between. Germline CDR1 reads LGHNA; CDR2 reads YNFKEQ. This CDR3 spans 15 amino acids. CDR3 protein: CASSQEISNYNEQFF. The CDR3 DNA follows: TGTGCCAGCAGCCAAGAGATATCGAATTACAATGAGCAGTTCTTC.

This clone turned up a few times. The CDR3 DNA reads as TGTGCCAGCAGTGGGGGGACAGGACACTCCTACGAGCAGTACTTC. Translated, it gives CASSGGTGHSYEQYF. The rearrangement joins TRBV6-1 to TRBJ2-7, with 8 bases that match TRBD1. V was clipped by 4 bases and J by 0 bases; unmatched bases: 5. Germline V lookup: CDR1 MNHNS, CDR2 SASEGT. The CDR3 contains 15 residues.

This clone was counted many times. V and J are TRBV6-1 and TRBJ1-4; 10 bases are shared with TRBD1. The germline V gene has CDR1 MNHNS and CDR2 SASEGT. The CDR3 totals 16 residues. V was pared by 4 bases and J by 7 bases, with 9 bases of the junction left unmatched. CDR3: CASSVFPGQGREKLFF. DNA of the CDR3: TGTGCCAGCAGTGTTTTTCCGGGACAGGGGCGTGAAAAACTGTTTTTT.

In this sample, this clone is medium-sized (0.01 to 0.1%). The genes are TRBV28 and TRBJ1-1; D gene unclear. From germline, CDR1 is MDHEN and CDR2 SYDVKM. V shed 5 bases and J shed 5 bases, with 9 bases lying between them. This CDR3 region has 12 residues. DNA of the CDR3: TGTGCCAGCAGTCCCCATTCTACTGAAGCTTTCTTT. It translates to CASSPHSTEAFF.

The sample holds many counts of this clone. This rearrangement joins TRBV11-1 to TRBJ1-5, with a tentative D call TRBD1 (6 bases). The CDR3 covers 17 residues. In germline, CDR1 is SGHAT, CDR2 FQDESV (reference sequence). Trimming pared 4 bases from V and 1 base from J, leaving 17 bases between. The CDR3 loop is CASSSATGIGSNQPQHF. The DNA of the CDR3 is TGTGCCAGCAGCTCAGCTACAGGGATAGGAAGCAATCAGCCCCAGCATTTT. The full variable domain, completed using reference TRBV11-1 and TRBJ1-5, is EAEVAQSPRYKITEKSQAVAFWCDPISGHATLYWYRQILGQGPELLVQFQDESVVDDSQLPKDRFSAERLKGVDSTLKIQPAELGDSAMYLCASSSATGIGSNQPQHFGDGTRLSIL.

This clone occurred many times. Because the CDR3's place on the DNA is in doubt, the DNA is left out and the CDR3 is given as listed by TCRdb. The chain combines TRBV2 with TRBJ1-2. The CDR3 numbers 15 amino acids, ends counted. Germline V gene lookup returns CDR1 SNHLY and CDR2 FYNNEI. Here the CDR3 reads CASSSSGGINYGYTF.

This clone was counted only a few times. The chain uses TRBV6-1 and TRBJ2-1, with D hard to call. V was clipped by 1 base and J by 2 bases, with 12 bases between them. CDR3 size: 16 residues. The germline V gene encodes CDR1 MNHNS and CDR2 SASEGT. The CDR3 sequence is CASSEGAGVPYNEQFF. In nucleotides, the CDR3 is TGTGCCAGCAGTGAAGGGGCAGGCGTCCCCTACAATGAGCAGTTCTTC.

In this sample, this clone turned up many times. V usage is TRBV24-1 and J usage is TRBJ2-1, with D maybe TRBD2 (5 bases). V shed 4 bases and J shed 5 bases, with 17 bases lying between them. Germline lookup yields CDR1 KGHDR and CDR2 SFDVKD. CDR3 size: 16 residues. The CDR3 DNA reads as TGTGCCACCAGTGACAGGACCCAAGCGGTAAACAATGAGCAGTTCTTC. It translates to CATSDRTQAVNNEQFF.

This clone has ten or more counts. Other DNA sequences of this sample code for an identical CDR3. The CDR3 DNA follows: TGTGCCAGCAGGACGGACACCGGGGAGCTGTTTTTT. Its translation is CASRTDTGELFF. The genes are TRBV6-1 and TRBJ2-2; D is uncertain. Germline V gives CDR1 MNHNS, CDR2 SASEGT. Trimming took off 6 bases at V and 3 bases at J, with 5 bases between the two ends. CDR3 size: 12 residues.

The chain has TRBV20-1 and TRBJ2-1, with D perhaps TRBD2 (6 bases). There are 12 residues in the CDR3. Per germline, CDR1 DFQATT and CDR2 SNEGSKA (reference sequence). V was pared by 6 bases and J by 5 bases, with 11 bases between. The CDR3 DNA reads as TGCAGTGCAGCGGGCTACAACAATGAGCAGTTCTTC. Its translation: CSAAGYNNEQFF.

Many counts were recorded for this clone. This chain connects TRBV19 to TRBJ1-2, with TRBD1 as a possible D gene (5 bases). The CDR3 contains 13 residues. The V gene lost 7 bases and the J gene lost 8 bases, with 17 bases spanning the gap. Germline V gene data show CDR1 as LNHDA and CDR2 as SQIVND (reference sequence). CDR3 sequence: CASMGGPNRGYTF. In DNA form, the CDR3 reads TGTGCCAGTATGGGGGGACCCAATAGAGGCTACACCTTC.

This clone appeared many times. The V and J genes are TRBV12-3 or TRBV12-4 and TRBJ1-2; the D is unclear. The CDR3 contains 12 residues. V was shortened by 5 bases and J by 10 bases, with 14 bases between the two germline ends. The CDR3 reads CASSPGSGSYTF. DNA of the CDR3: TGTGCCAGCAGTCCGGGCTCGGGTTCCTACACCTTC.

This clone was found many times. The chain is built from TRBV11-2 and TRBJ1-1; D ambiguous. The CDR3 contains 14 residues. V shed 3 bases and J shed 0 bases, with 8 bases lying between them. Germline V CDR1 and CDR2: SGHAT, FQNNGV. CDR3 sequence: CASSLGLVNTEAFF. CDR3 DNA: TGTGCCAGCAGCTTGGGGTTGGTGAACACTGAAGCTTTCTTT.

This clone appeared many times. The rearrangement joins TRBV9 to TRBJ2-7; TRBD2 matches at 10 bases. Looked up from germline, CDR1 is SGDLS and CDR2 is YYNGEE. This CDR3 contains 15 residues. The J segment lost 2 bases and the V segment lost 2 bases, leaving 4 bases of the junction unmatched. The CDR3 coding sequence is TGTGCCAGCAGCGTTAGCGGGGGGTTTACCTACGAGCAGTACTTC. Its protein product is CASSVSGGFTYEQYF.

By frequency in the sample, this clone is medium-sized (0.01 to 0.1%). V and J are TRBV20-1 and TRBJ2-2; 9 bases are shared with TRBD2. Germline V CDR1 and CDR2: DFQATT, SNEGSKA (reference sequence). This CDR3 region has 15 residues. The trim removed 6 bases at V and 1 base at J, leaving 6 bases unmatched. CDR3 nucleotides: TGCAGTGCGAGACTAGCGGCCCTGAACACCGGGGAGCTGTTTTTT. Translated: CSARLAALNTGELFF.

The J gene is TRBJ2-5, the V gene TRBV20-1; D uncertain. The CDR3 is 12 amino acids. From germline, CDR1 is DFQATT and CDR2 SNEGSKA (reference sequence). Trimming took 1 base from V and 3 from J, leaving 6 bases between them. This CDR3 is CSARGSKETQYF. CDR3 sequence (DNA): TGCAGTGCTAGAGGTTCAAAAGAGACCCAGTACTTC.

This clone was seen at least ten times. The CDR3 is CAIRRDREGTEAFF. The CDR3 DNA follows: TGTGCCATCAGACGCGACAGGGAAGGAACTGAAGCTTTCTTT. The chain carries TRBV10-3 and TRBJ1-1; the match to TRBD1 covers 7 bases. The length of the CDR3 is 14 residues. Trimming at V came to 6 bases and at J to 5 bases, leaving 9 bases not matched to a gene. Germline values: CDR1 ENHRY, CDR2 SYGVKD.

This clone was picked up a small number of times. The chain's CDR3 is CASSRDGRSSGLYEQYF. CDR3 in DNA: TGTGCCAGCAGTCGAGATGGCCGTTCTAGCGGCCTCTACGAGCAGTACTTC. This chain joins TRBV6-5 and TRBJ2-7; 7 bases align to TRBD2. V trimming: 5 bases; J trimming: 3 bases; junction bases outside the gene matches: 16. This CDR3 has 17 residues. Germline lookup yields CDR1 MNHEY and CDR2 SVGAGI.

This clone is labeled medium-sized. The chain employs TRBV5-1 and TRBJ2-7; TRBD2 might be the D (5 bases). The CDR3 sequence is 18 residues long. With 0 bases removed from V and 0 bases from J, the gap between germline ends came to 19 bases. Germline V CDR1 and CDR2: SGHRS, YFSETQ. The CDR3 nucleotides read TGCGCCAGCAGCTTGGCCTCGGTACAGTTTGGGAGCTCCTACGAGCAGTACTTC. Encoded protein: CASSLASVQFGSSYEQYF.

In this sample, this clone turned up many times. The chain uses TRBV28 and TRBJ1-1; the D gene is possibly TRBD1 (6 bases). The CDR3 contains 14 residues. CDR1 is MDHEN and CDR2 is SYDVKM in the germline V gene. The germline V and J ends were trimmed by 4 bases and 8 bases, with 17 bases remaining between them. The DNA for the CDR3 is TGTGCCAGCAGTTCACCGTCGGGGGCTCGGGAAGCTTTCTTT. Amino acids: CASSSPSGAREAFF. The full variable domain, in which reference TRBV28 and TRBJ1-1 provide the parts outside the CDR3, is DVKVTQSSRYLVKRTGEKVFLECVQDMDHENMFWYRQDPGLGLRLIYFSYDVKMKEKGDIPEGYSVSREKKERFSLILESASTNQTSMYLCASSSPSGAREAFFGQGTRLTVV.